The entry that follows covers one TCR beta chain sequence. This sample was included in a study of blood T cell repertoires in COVID-19. Assay: immunoSEQ multiplex PCR; the TCRdb copy retains only in-frame clones and omits some. The table lists about 170,000 clones, 85% of them singletons. The TCR originated in a human donor with acute or convalescent COVID-19. The donor label of this sample is uncertain. The sample taken for sequencing was peripheral blood.

CDR3 coding DNA: TGTGCCAGCAGCTTAATTCACGGCTACAATGAGCAGTTCTTC. It specifies CASSLIHGYNEQFF. V usage is TRBV7-6 and J usage is TRBJ2-1; the D is unclear. The V end was cut by 2 bases, the J end by 3 bases, with 8 bases between. CDR1 is SGHVS, CDR2 FNYEAQ, per germline. This CDR3 is built from 14 residues.